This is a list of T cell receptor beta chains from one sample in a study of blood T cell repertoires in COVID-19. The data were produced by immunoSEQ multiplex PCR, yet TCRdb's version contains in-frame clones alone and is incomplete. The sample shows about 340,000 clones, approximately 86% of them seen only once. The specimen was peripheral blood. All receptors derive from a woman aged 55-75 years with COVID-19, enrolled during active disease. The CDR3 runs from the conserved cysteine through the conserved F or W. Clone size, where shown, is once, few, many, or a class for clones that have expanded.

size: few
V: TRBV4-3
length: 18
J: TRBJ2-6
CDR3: CASSPGLAGGGGANVLTF

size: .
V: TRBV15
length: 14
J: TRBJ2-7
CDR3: CATSRNRDKYEQYF

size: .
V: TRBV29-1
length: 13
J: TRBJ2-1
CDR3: CSVGVGGDNEQFF

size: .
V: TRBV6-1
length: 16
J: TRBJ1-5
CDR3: CASSEAGTGWDQPQHF

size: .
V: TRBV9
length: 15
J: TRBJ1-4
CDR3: CASSVRTEPNEKLFF

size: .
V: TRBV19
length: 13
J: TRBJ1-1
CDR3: CASKGQLNTEAFF

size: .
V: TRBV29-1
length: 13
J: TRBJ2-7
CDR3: CSARTGTSYEQYF

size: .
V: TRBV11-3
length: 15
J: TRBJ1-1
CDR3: CASSLGQGAATEAFF

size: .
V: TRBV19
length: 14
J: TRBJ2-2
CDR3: CASSIGQLSGELFF

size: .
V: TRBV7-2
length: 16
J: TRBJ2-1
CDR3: CASSLGLAGWNNEQFF

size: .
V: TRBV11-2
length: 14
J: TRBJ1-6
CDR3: CASSPQGSVIPLHF

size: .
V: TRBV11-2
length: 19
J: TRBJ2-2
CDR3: CASSLDIRLSGRDTGELFF

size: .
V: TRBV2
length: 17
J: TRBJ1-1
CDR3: CASSKLGQGRGNTEAFF

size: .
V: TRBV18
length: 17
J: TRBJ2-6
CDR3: CASSPRRAGSGANVLTF

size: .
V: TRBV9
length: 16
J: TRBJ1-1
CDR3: CASSVGVQGWGTEAFF

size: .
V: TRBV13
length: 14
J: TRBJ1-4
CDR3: CASSQMIGREKLFF

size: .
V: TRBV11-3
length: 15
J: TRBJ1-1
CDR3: CASTEAGVGNTEAFF

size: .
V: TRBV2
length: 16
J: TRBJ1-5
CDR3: CASSDRAAVSNQPQHF